This note documents a single T cell receptor beta chain sequence. Its antigen remains unknown. This sample was taken from a study of graft-versus-host responses after intestinal transplantation. Study overall: Those transplanted obtained multivisceral, liver-intestinal, or isolated intestinal grafts. All recipients got anti-thymocyte globulin induction, then tacrolimus and steroids for three to four years.

This CDR3 has 13 amino acids. Germline V CDR1 and CDR2: LNHDA, SQIVND (reference sequence). With V trimmed by 6 bases and J by 10 bases, 8 bases remained unmatched. Researchers processed graft tissue to release intraepithelial and lamina propria lymphocytes. Regarding the study as a whole: High graft-versus-host to host-versus-graft T cell clonal ratios marked allografts of patients with graft-donor macrochimerism.

Repertoires were generated with immunoSEQ multiplex PCR, while TCRdb's copy carries only in-frame clones and drops some. This sample has 15,000 to 20,000 clones, with roughly 78% found just once. The chain employs TRBV19 and TRBJ1-4, with 7 positions matching TRBD1. The sample consisted of ileum tissue, taken roughly 98 days after intestinal transplant. This TCR derives from a human patient who received an intestinal transplant, so some T cells may come from the graft donor. CDR3 sequence reads: CASRTQGFGKLFF. The CDR3 DNA sequence: TGTGCCAGTAGGACACAGGGGTTCGGAAAACTGTTTTTT.